A single sample is the source of the 18 T cell receptor beta chains below, sequenced in a study of blood T cell repertoires in COVID-19. Profiled with immunoSEQ multiplex PCR; TCRdb holds only in-frame clones, not every one. The top ten clones hold roughly a tenth of a sample with 200,000 to 250,000 clones, around 86% of them seen once. The sequenced sample was peripheral blood. The receptors stem from a woman aged 45-60 years with COVID-19, enrolled during active disease.

This chain links TRBV9 with TRBJ2-7, with D possibly being TRBD2 (5 bases). V lost 0 bases and J lost 12, with 16 bases in between. CDR1 is SGDLS, CDR2 YYNGEE, per germline. The CDR3 sequence is 13 residues long. CDR3 in amino acids: CASSVGGETFPYF. As DNA, the CDR3 is TGTGCCAGCAGCGTAGGGGGAGAGACCTTTCCGTACTTC.

The rearrangement joins TRBV2 to TRBJ2-5, with D possibly matching TRBD2 (6 bases). The CDR3 consists of 14 residues. V was clipped by 6 bases and J by 3 bases, with 14 bases between them. Germline V gene data show CDR1 as SNHLY and CDR2 as FYNNEI. CDR3 sequence reads: CASSATSKEETQYF. DNA for the CDR3: TGTGCCAGCAGCGCTACTAGCAAAGAAGAGACCCAGTACTTC.

This clone was seen more than once but under ten times. The chain has TRBV27 and TRBJ1-6; D possibly corresponds to TRBD1 (5 bases). The CDR3 covers 14 residues. The V and J ends lost 3 bases and 9 bases respectively, with 12 bases between them. In germline, CDR1 is MNHEY, CDR2 SMNVEV (reference sequence). The CDR3 bases are TGTGCCAGCAGTTTCGGACAAGCCGGTTCACCCCTCCACTTT. Protein sequence: CASSFGQAGSPLHF.

The chain combines TRBV19 with TRBJ2-1, with D perhaps TRBD1 (5 bases). CDR1 and CDR2 from the germline V gene are LNHDA and SQIVND (reference sequence). Trimming took 7 bases from V and 7 from J, leaving 20 bases between them. The CDR3 sequence is 15 residues long. The DNA for the CDR3 is TGTGCCAGTACCCTAGGGCCCCTGGGGCTTAATGAGCAGTTCTTC. Translated: CASTLGPLGLNEQFF.

This clone occurred a few times. The chain links TRBV24-1 to TRBJ1-1; tentatively, D is TRBD1 (5 bases). The length of the CDR3 is 14 residues. The V gene lost 4 bases and the J gene lost 2 bases, with 10 bases spanning the gap. Per germline, CDR1 KGHDR and CDR2 SFDVKD. The CDR3 DNA is TGTGCCACCAGTGAATCAGGGCGAAACACTGAAGCTTTCTTT. The encoded protein is CATSESGRNTEAFF.

The J gene is TRBJ1-1, the V gene TRBV30, with D possibly being TRBD1 (5 bases). Germline V lookup: CDR1 GTSNPN, CDR2 SVGIG (reference sequence). The CDR3 spans 12 residues. The V and J ends lost 5 bases and 10 bases respectively, with 17 bases between them. The CDR3 nucleotides read TGTGCCTGGGGGACTTCCAGAACTAGAGCTTTCTTT. It codes for CAWGTSRTRAFF.

This chain connects TRBV24-1 to TRBJ1-5, with a tentative D call TRBD1 (5 bases). The V end lost 4 bases, the J end lost 3 bases, and 18 bases lay between the germline ends. From germline, CDR1 is KGHDR and CDR2 SFDVKD. This CDR3 has 17 amino acids. DNA for the CDR3: TGTGCCACCAGTGACTCCGGCCACGGGACTCTCAATCAGCCCCAGCATTTT. Translation gives CATSDSGHGTLNQPQHF.

This clone has a handful of counts. V and J are TRBV10-2 and TRBJ1-5; 7 nucleotides match TRBD1. The J segment lost 0 bases and the V segment lost 3 bases, leaving 8 bases of the junction unmatched. The CDR3 loop spans 17 amino acids. CDR1 is WSHSY, CDR2 SAAADI, per germline. The chain's CDR3 is CASSDTRGAYSNQPQHF. CDR3 DNA sequence: TGCGCCAGCAGTGATACCAGGGGGGCGTATAGCAATCAGCCCCAGCATTTT.

The rearrangement links TRBV5-1 to TRBJ2-7; 9 bases agree with TRBD2. The CDR3 sequence is 15 residues long. Germline V gives CDR1 SGHRS, CDR2 YFSETQ. V shed 5 bases, J shed 1 base, and the junction held 7 bases outside the gene matches. CDR3 region: CASSTLAGMSYEQYF. The CDR3 bases are TGCGCCAGCAGTACACTAGCGGGCATGTCCTACGAGCAGTACTTC. Together with reference TRBV5-1 and TRBJ2-7, the CDR3 gives the full variable domain: KAGVTQTPRYLIKTRGQQVTLSCSPISGHRSVSWYQQTPGQGLQFLFEYFSETQRNKGNFPGRFSGRQFSNSRSEMNVSTLELGDSALYLCASSTLAGMSYEQYFGPGTRLTVT.

The chain recombines TRBV10-3 with TRBJ2-1; D is perhaps TRBD2 (5 bases). The length of the CDR3 is 13 residues. The germline V and J ends were trimmed by 2 bases and 8 bases, with 10 bases remaining between them. Germline V gene data show CDR1 as ENHRY and CDR2 as SYGVKD. The CDR3, as DNA: TGTGCCATCAGTGAGGAGAGGGTAGATGAGCAGTTCTTC. It encodes CAISEERVDEQFF.

This clone was recorded once. The chain carries TRBV27 and TRBJ1-2, with D possibly TRBD1 on 6 matching bases. Germline CDR1 reads MNHEY; CDR2 reads SMNVEV (reference sequence). This CDR3 comprises 17 residues. V was pared by 5 bases and J by 1 base, with 20 bases between. Written as DNA, the CDR3 is TGTGCCAGCAGTCCCCTCCCCGGGACAATGAATAACTATGGCTACACCTTC. Protein: CASSPLPGTMNNYGYTF.

J is TRBJ1-6 and V is TRBV21-1. TRBV21-1 is reported as a pseudogene. This CDR3 contains 17 residues. DNA of the CDR3: TGTGCCAGCAGCAAAGGGGCAGGGAGGGATTATAATTCACCCCTCCACTTT. This sequence encodes CASSKGAGRDYNSPLHF.

This chain joins TRBV6-2 or TRBV6-3 and TRBJ2-2; 9 nucleotides match TRBD2. The germline gives CDR1 MNHEY, CDR2 SVGEGT. V lost 0 bases and J lost 7; bases outside the gene matches: 12. This CDR3 has 18 amino acids. The CDR3 DNA sequence: TGTGCCAGCAGTTACTCGACGTTCGGGACTAGCAGTGTCGGGGAGCTGTTTTTT. It yields the protein CASSYSTFGTSSVGELFF.

The chain uses TRBV5-1 and TRBJ2-1, with 10 bases lining up with TRBD2. Germline V CDR1 and CDR2: SGHRS, YFSETQ. Germline trimming cut 2 bases from V and 2 bases from J; bases unmatched to any gene: 7. The CDR3 is 17 amino acids. The CDR3 reads CASSFGLADFTYNEQFF. The CDR3 DNA sequence: TGCGCCAGCAGCTTCGGACTAGCGGATTTCACCTACAATGAGCAGTTCTTC.

V and J are TRBV30 and TRBJ2-5, with D tentatively TRBD2 (6 bases). The CDR3 is made up of 14 amino acids. The germline CDR1 and CDR2 sequences are GTSNPN and SVGIG (reference sequence). V was trimmed by 0 bases and J by 1 base, leaving 9 bases between them. The chain's CDR3 is CAWSVGGVQETQYF. CDR3 DNA: TGTGCCTGGAGTGTAGGAGGGGTCCAAGAGACCCAGTACTTC.

The chain has TRBV24-1 and TRBJ1-2, with 8 bases lining up with TRBD1. Germline CDR1 and CDR2: KGHDR and SFDVKD. The CDR3 has 13 amino acids. Unmatched junction bases numbered 4, after V lost 3 bases and J lost 8 bases. CDR3 sequence: CATSDVTGAGYTF. For the CDR3, the DNA is TGTGCCACCAGTGATGTGACAGGGGCCGGCTACACCTTC.

CDR3 nucleotide sequence: TGTGCCAGCACAGACAGCCCCCTCTATGGCTACACCTTC. Translating it yields CASTDSPLYGYTF. This chain uses TRBV6-5 with TRBJ1-2, with D maybe TRBD1 (5 bases). Trimming stripped 7 bases from V and 4 bases from J, with 13 bases between. The germline gives CDR1 MNHEY, CDR2 SVGAGI. This CDR3 comprises 13 residues.

The chain carries TRBV25-1 and TRBJ1-4; weak D call: TRBD1 (6 bases). The V gene's germline CDR1 is MGHDK and CDR2 SYGVNS. V lost 7 bases and J lost 7, with 13 bases in between. The CDR3 consists of 13 residues. Here the CDR3 DNA reads TGTGCCAGCACTGCAGGGGCGAGTGAAAAACTGTTTTTT. Encoded protein: CASTAGASEKLFF.